This T cell receptor beta chain was identified in a study of cytomegalovirus exposure and HLA in healthy donors listed by TCRdb under 2017. Turning to the overall study: According to an earlier analysis of 450 to 650 of the donors, roughly 180 million T cells yielded approximately 120 million unique TCR beta sequences and 250 to 350 Gb of sequence data. Donor age, sex, ethnicity and CMV serostatus were compiled alongside the repertoire data. A separate validation cohort of roughly 120 different subjects was used in addition to the roughly 670-subject first cohort. The later analysis used no new phenotypic data to find candidate immune exposures, relying instead on TCR beta sequences and their occurrence across donors. The T cell repertoires of 700 or so subjects were profiled by immunosequencing and related to cytomegalovirus serostatus. On average, roughly 250,000 unique TCR beta nucleotide sequences were sequenced per donor among about 400 genotyped donors of the cohort, with about 17% of those sequences being non-productive. A later analysis re-analyzed previously published TCR beta repertoires from approximately 670 donors and added high-resolution HLA genotyping to study TCR occurrence patterns. The genetic ancestry cluster associated with self-reported Caucasian donors included 81% of the roughly 390 genotyped donors. About 300 gigabases of sequencing data and roughly 90 million unique TCR sequences were included in an early release covering roughly 600 HLA-typed donors. HLA typing covered class I and class II loci at four-digit resolution. The study was designed to test whether signatures of past pathogen exposure could be identified by cataloging public T cell receptors. A later genetic analysis took genome-wide SNP genotypes for about three fifths of the roughly 700 donors and used that subset as a discovery cohort. An earlier analysis of 450 to 750 of the donors used high-throughput TCR beta sequencing to judge whether each TCR beta V gene segment behaved as functional or pseudogenic. The study combined high-throughput TCR immunosequencing, statistical association of individual TCRs with disease status, and machine learning to predict cytomegalovirus infection status. Typing coverage varied by locus: roughly 629-640 donors for A, B, C, DRB1 and DQB1; approximately 520 for DQA1; 606 for DPA1; some 470 for DPB1. All discovery cohort repertoires had been generated on a single sequencing platform. Because of strong linkage in the cohort, a handful of DR-DQ haplotypes were treated as single units for association and clustering. The full study reports these points: According to a later analysis, parvovirus B19, influenza, CMV and Epstein-Barr virus appeared linked to several top co-occurrence clusters. In the study, around 150 TCR beta chains were listed as associated with cytomegalovirus. A few of the identified cytomegalovirus-associated TCR beta chains were confirmed in vitro to be specific for cytomegalovirus antigens. In a later analysis, HLA-associated TCR beta chains were found to be more clonally expanded and to have lower generation probabilities than equally common non-associated chains. In a later analysis, TCR association rates were found to vary across HLA loci, with the most associated TCRs seen for DRB1 alleles and the fewest for HLA-C alleles. In a later analysis, most CMV-associated TCR beta chains were found to appear HLA-restricted, with HLA associations seemingly driven largely by CMV exposure. In a later genetic analysis, fewer N-insertions in productive TCRs were reported among donors in an Asian-associated ancestry cluster than the 666-donor mean. Linkage disequilibrium might explain the correlated functional status among segregating V segments, but an unknown experimental factor could not be excluded. In an earlier analysis of about 600 of the donors, most TCR beta V segments appeared in productive rearrangements about 87% or about 30% of the time, broadly matching IMGT annotations. Most TCR sequences were seen in very few donors, while some public TCRs were found in many individuals. The cohort was sequenced for TCR beta chains only, and without alpha or paired-chain data the features that could be detected were limited. A cluster of highly shared sequence variants was judged likely to be a technical artifact of the sequencing pipeline. An association between a missense DCLRE1C variant and V-gene and J-gene trimming of TCR beta chains was found in a later genetic analysis and replicated in an independent cohort. The presence/absence analyses assumed that sequencing depth was roughly uniform across donors, and that assumption may not be true. When HLA alleles, especially DR and DQ, strongly co-occurred, attributing TCR associations to individual alleles was difficult. At a false discovery rate of 0.05, a later analysis linked some 18,000 TCR beta sequences to specific HLA alleles. For the cohort, immune exposure information was limited to CMV serostatus. Because counts were too low, approximately 18 rarely observed V segments, including chromosome 9 orphons, were excluded from the earlier analysis of around 590 of the donors. Cytomegalovirus status was reported to be diagnosed by the classifier with high specificity and sensitivity in both the original and validation cohorts. HLA typing was unavailable for some donors at each locus, so association tests used only the typed subset. Because the 87-base-pair reads could not distinguish some IMGT-functional V segments, including TRBV6-2 and TRBV6-3, those segments were excluded. A further reported finding was that TCR beta sequences accurately predicted the HLA-A and HLA-B alleles for most subjects in the first cohort. It was suggested by the authors that the approach could potentially be generalized to other disease states and immunological phenotypes.

Library prep was done by the immunoSEQ multiplex PCR assay. A mixture of 60 forward primers for TCR Vbeta segments and 13 reverse primers for TCR Jbeta segments was used in the multiplex PCR. The CDR3 region of rearranged TCR beta genes was amplified from genomic DNA with a multiplex PCR assay. The amplified TCR beta libraries were sequenced on the Illumina HiSeq System as 87-base-pair reads. As for the original processing: A later analysis tallied 75 million to 95 million unique TCR beta chains across the 550 to 850 repertoires, and about 10 million of those chains were shared by two or more donors. To remove PCR and sequencing errors, raw reads were error-corrected and collapsed into unique sequences using a nearest-neighbor algorithm that merged closely related sequences. CDR3 sequences were aligned to IMGT reference sequences to assign V, D and J gene segments. For a sequence to be retained, at least a six-nucleotide match to both a V gene segment and a J gene segment was required. A rearrangement counted as productive if the CDR3 had no stop codons and remained in frame with V and J, and every other rearrangement counted as non-productive. Following IMGT convention, CDR3 was defined as the stretch from the second conserved V-encoded cysteine up to the conserved J-encoded phenylalanine. Sequences without an unambiguous match to a single V gene segment were excluded from the earlier analysis of 587 of the donors. In an earlier analysis of several hundred of the donors, a V segment was called functional when productive rearrangements were above 56.7%, and segregating when the standard deviation between donors exceeded 5%. A statistical classification framework was built for diagnosing cytomegalovirus status from the catalog of TCR beta chain sequences. A later analysis assigned V and J genes by comparing TCR nucleotide sequences with IMGT/GENE-DB human TR gene sequences. Using the TCRdist pipeline, a later analysis assigned CDR3 sequences along with most-parsimonious VDJ recombination scenarios. In a later analysis, each TCR beta chain was defined by its CDR3 amino acid sequence together with its V-gene family, and reads lacking a unique V-gene family were excluded. To address suspected cross-contamination and a sequencing artifact, a later analysis removed approximately 600 highly shared, low-generation-probability nucleotide sequences. In a later analysis, a clonal expansion index for each public chain was calculated from normalized within-repertoire ranks of inferred template counts. In a later analysis, generation probabilities were computed with a VDJ recombination model fitted to out-of-frame rearrangements, and the resulting probabilities were checked against IGoR. A later analysis scored TCR-TCR, TCR-HLA and TCR-CMV co-occurrence with hypergeometric tests, applying a repertoire-size bias correction to TCR pairs. A later analysis estimated false discovery rates by permuting HLA or CMV assignments 20 times. In a later analysis, co-occurring TCRs were grouped using DBSCAN, and TCRdist sequence similarity was added for clustering within HLA-allele-positive subsets. Repertoires with fewer than 30,000 or more than 120,000 public chains were left out of co-occurrence clustering, as were about 5 repertoires with anomalous nucleotide sharing. Here the immuneACCESS table is served through TCRdb, limited to in-frame sequences with V and J called. Missing clones are a known gap in these copies; in checked studies unresolved V genes cover under half, and the rest lacks a known reason. The V and J calls and clone size were taken over from that table, and D and trimming were inferred from the DNA. This sample gives some 200,000 clones in total; over 65% of them show up just once. The top ten clonotypes cover 0.075% to 0.1% of the sample.

Its CDR3 holds 16 amino acids, cysteine through phenylalanine. Here the CDR3 DNA is all that survives: 48 bases in frame from base 1. V drops 4 bases and J drops 4 bases, leaving 16 bases in between. The germline V gene yields MGHRA for CDR1 and YSYEKL for CDR2. The cohort was made up of roughly 670 healthy bone marrow donors. At the time of sampling, all cohort members were nominally healthy, though unrecorded immune exposures were likely present. The donor was CMV seronegative and was included in the group of a few hundred seronegative cohort members. A peripheral blood sample was provided by each donor, and peripheral blood mononuclear cells were used for TCR beta sequencing. Genomic DNA extraction from the blood cell samples was performed with the Qiagen DNeasy Blood Extraction Kit. Comments on this clone: Its antigen has not been determined. Base qualities are not provided; no much larger clone lies one nucleotide away.

Sample: PBMCs. The receptor chain draws on TRBV4-1 and TRBJ1-4; the D gene identity is not certain. The clonotype comes from a boy aged 2 to 10 in good health and CMV-seronegative. The CDR3 in this case is CASSPFPGEGNEKLFF. The nucleotide sequence is TGCGCCAGCAGCCCGTTCCCCGGGGAAGGTAATGAAAAACTGTTTTTT.